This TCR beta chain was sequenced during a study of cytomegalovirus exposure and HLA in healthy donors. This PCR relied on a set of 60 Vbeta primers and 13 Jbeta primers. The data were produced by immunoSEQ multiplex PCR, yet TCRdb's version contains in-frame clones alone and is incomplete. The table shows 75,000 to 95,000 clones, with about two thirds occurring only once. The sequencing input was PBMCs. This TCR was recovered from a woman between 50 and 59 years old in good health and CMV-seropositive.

Here the CDR3 DNA reads TGTGCCAGCAGTCTACGATACTCCTATAATTCACCCCTCCACTTT. It encodes CASSLRYSYNSPLHF. This chain uses TRBV11-1 with TRBJ1-6; D is uncertain. Trimming took 6 bases from V and 0 from J, leaving 9 bases between them. The CDR3 length is 15 residues. Looked up from germline, CDR1 is SGHAT and CDR2 is FQDESV (reference sequence).